The entry that follows covers one T cell receptor beta chain sequence. Sequenced by immunoSEQ multiplex PCR; TCRdb stores in-frame clones only, minus some. The sample lists around 2.5 million clones, approximately 93% occurring once. This entry is derived from a study of shared clonotypes between healthy human individuals. V was shortened by 3 bases and J by 3 bases, with 11 bases between the two germline ends. Germline V gives CDR1 SGHNT, CDR2 YENEEA. The CDR3 sequence is 14 residues long. Sequenced: naive CD4+ T cells from PBMCs. The subset is: CD45RA+ positively selected. This chain uses TRBV11-3 with TRBJ1-1; D remains unclear. This clonotype was obtained from a man between 18 and 29 years old in good health. Some clones in this sample may be carry-over from other donors' samples. CDR3 protein: CASSFGRIYTEAFF. CDR3 coding DNA: TGTGCCAGCAGCTTCGGACGGATTTACACTGAAGCTTTCTTT.